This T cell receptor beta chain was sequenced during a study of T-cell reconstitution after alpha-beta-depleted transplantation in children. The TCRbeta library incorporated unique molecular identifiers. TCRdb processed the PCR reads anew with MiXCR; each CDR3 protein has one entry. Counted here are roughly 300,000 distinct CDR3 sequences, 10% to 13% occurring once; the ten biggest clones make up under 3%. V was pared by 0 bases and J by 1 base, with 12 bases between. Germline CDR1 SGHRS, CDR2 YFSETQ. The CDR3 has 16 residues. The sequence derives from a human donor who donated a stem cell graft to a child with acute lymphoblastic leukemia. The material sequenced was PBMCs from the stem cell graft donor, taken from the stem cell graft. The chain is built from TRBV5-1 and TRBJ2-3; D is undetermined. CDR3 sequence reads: CASSLARTVGTDTQYF. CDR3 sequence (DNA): TGCGCCAGCAGCTTGGCGAGGACCGTAGGCACAGATACGCAGTATTTT.